This entry features one TCR beta chain sequence. Its cognate antigen is unknown. This sample was taken from a study of post-analysis software for immune sequencing data. About the study: Disease trajectories encompassed relapsing-remitting, secondary progressive and progressive-relapsing multiple sclerosis. Study results and limitations: Included in a set of about five TRBV segments more frequent in patients than controls were TRBV5-6, TRBV5-1 and TRBV20-1.

The CDR3 has 16 residues. Germline V gene lookup returns CDR1 MNHNS and CDR2 SASEGT. Unique-molecular-identifier-tagged TCR beta cDNA libraries were used. TCRdb ran MiXCR on the PCR reads and lists one entry per CDR3 protein. The top ten clones hold approximately 5% of a sample with around 710,000 distinct CDR3 sequences, around 45% of them seen once. This receptor was obtained from a girl between 5 and 17 years old with multiple sclerosis. Source material: blood. The rearrangement joins TRBV6-1 to TRBJ2-4; 13 bases map to TRBD2. The closer fit of TRBJ2-7 to the DNA end suggests the J call may be wrong. CDR3 region: CASSEPSTSGGYEQYF. The CDR3 coding sequence is TGTGCCAGCAGTGAGCCGTCGACTAGCGGGGGGTACGAGCAGTACTTC.